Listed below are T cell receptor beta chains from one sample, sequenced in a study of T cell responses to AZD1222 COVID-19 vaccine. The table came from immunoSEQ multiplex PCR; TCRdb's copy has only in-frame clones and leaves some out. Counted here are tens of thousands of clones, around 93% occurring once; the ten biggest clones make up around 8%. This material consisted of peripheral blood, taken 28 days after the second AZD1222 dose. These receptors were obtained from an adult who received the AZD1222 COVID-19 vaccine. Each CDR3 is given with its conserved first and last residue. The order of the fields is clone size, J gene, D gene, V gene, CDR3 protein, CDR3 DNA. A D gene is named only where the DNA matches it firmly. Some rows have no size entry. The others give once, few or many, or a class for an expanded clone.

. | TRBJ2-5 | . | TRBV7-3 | CASSLLGDLQETQYF | TGTGCCAGCAGCTTATTGGGCGACCTCCAAGAGACCCAGTACTTC
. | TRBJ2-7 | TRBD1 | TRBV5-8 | CASSKGQGKGSSYEQYF | TGTGCCAGCAGCAAGGGACAGGGTAAGGGAAGCTCCTACGAGCAGTACTTC
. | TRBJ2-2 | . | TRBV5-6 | CASSFGTQNTGELFF | TGTGCCAGCAGCTTCGGGACACAGAACACCGGGGAGCTGTTTTTT
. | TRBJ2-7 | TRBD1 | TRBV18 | CASSPPGQFYEQYF | TGTGCCAGCTCACCTCCGGGACAGTTTTACGAGCAGTACTTC
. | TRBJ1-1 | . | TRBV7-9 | CASSLLIIGNTEAFF | TGTGCCAGCAGCTTATTGATTATCGGAAACACTGAAGCTTTCTTT
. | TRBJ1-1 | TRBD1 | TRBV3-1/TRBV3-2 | CASSLTEGAIEAFF | TGTGCCAGCAGTCTGACCGAGGGGGCTATTGAAGCTTTCTTT
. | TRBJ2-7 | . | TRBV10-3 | CAISEPQGSLEQYF | TGTGCCATCAGTGAGCCACAGGGTTCCCTCGAGCAGTACTTC
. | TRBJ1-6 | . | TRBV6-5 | CASSHNSPLHF | TGTGCCAGCAGCCATAATTCACCCCTCCACTTT
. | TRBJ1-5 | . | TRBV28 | CASNTPGTAGGNQPQHF | TGTGCCAGCAATACCCCCGGAACAGCGGGGGGGAATCAGCCCCAGCATTTT
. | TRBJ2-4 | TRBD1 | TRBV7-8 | CASSPAGTGWNIQYF | TGTGCCAGCAGCCCTGCCGGGACAGGGTGGAACATTCAGTACTTC
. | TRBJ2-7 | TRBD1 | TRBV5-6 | CASSLEGRGLLNEQYF | TGTGCCAGCAGCTTGGAGGGCAGGGGGCTCCTTAACGAGCAGTACTTC
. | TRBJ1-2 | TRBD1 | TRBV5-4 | CASSPGTAFWGYTF | TGTGCCAGCAGCCCCGGGACAGCCTTCTGGGGCTACACCTTC
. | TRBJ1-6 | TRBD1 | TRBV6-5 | CASSYSPQGASSPLHF | TGTGCCAGCAGTTACTCCCCGCAGGGGGCCAGTTCACCCCTCCACTTT
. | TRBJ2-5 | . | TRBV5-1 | CASSLDGGGNWAKETQYF | TGCGCCAGCAGCTTGGATGGGGGTGGGAATTGGGCCAAAGAGACCCAGTACTTC
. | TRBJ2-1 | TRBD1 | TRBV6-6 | CASTEGQPPLYNEQFF | TGTGCCAGCACCGAGGGACAGCCCCCGCTCTACAATGAGCAGTTCTTC
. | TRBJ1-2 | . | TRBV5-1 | CASSFDTGIGNGYTF | TGCGCCAGCAGCTTTGACACAGGGATTGGGAATGGCTACACCTTC
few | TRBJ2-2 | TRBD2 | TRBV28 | CASRPGLAGAGELFF | TGTGCCAGCAGACCGGGACTAGCGGGAGCCGGGGAGCTGTTTTTT
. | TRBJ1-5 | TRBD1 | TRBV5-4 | CASSLQGAGQPQHF | TGTGCCAGCAGCTTACAGGGGGCAGGGCAGCCCCAGCATTTT
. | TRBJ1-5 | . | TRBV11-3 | CASSLVGSNQPQHF | TGTGCCAGCAGCTTAGTAGGGAGCAATCAGCCCCAGCATTTT
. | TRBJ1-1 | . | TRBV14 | CASSRGNGNTEAFF | TGTGCCAGCAGCCGAGGGAACGGGAACACTGAAGCTTTCTTT
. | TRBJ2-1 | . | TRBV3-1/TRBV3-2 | CASSQVVYRDEQFF | TGTGCCAGCAGCCAAGTGGTCTATCGGGATGAGCAGTTCTTC
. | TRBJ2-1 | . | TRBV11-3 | CASSGGVSGANNEQFF | TGTGCCAGCAGCGGTGGTGTGAGCGGCGCAAACAATGAGCAGTTCTTC
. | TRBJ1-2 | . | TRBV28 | CASSLMVSVGYTF | TGTGCCAGCAGTTTAATGGTTTCAGTTGGCTACACCTTC
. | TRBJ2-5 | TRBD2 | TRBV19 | CASSVGLGLMSQYF | TGTGCCAGTAGTGTGGGACTAGGACTGATGTCCCAGTACTTC
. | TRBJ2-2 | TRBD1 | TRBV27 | CASKTGVGGELFF | TGTGCCAGCAAGACAGGGGTCGGCGGGGAGCTGTTTTTT
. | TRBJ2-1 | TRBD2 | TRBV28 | CASSLGGSYNEQFF | TGTGCCAGCAGTTTAGGCGGGAGCTACAATGAGCAGTTCTTC
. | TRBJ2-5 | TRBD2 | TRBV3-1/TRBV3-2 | CASSQVLAGGTEGETQYF | TGTGCCAGCAGCCAAGTACTAGCGGGAGGGACAGAGGGAGAGACCCAGTACTTC
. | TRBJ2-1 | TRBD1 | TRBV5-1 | CASSLDVAGQGGNEQFF | TGCGCCAGCAGCTTGGACGTCGCGGGACAGGGTGGCAATGAGCAGTTCTTC
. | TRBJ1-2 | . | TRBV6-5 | CASSYKGTRVWYGYTF | TGTGCCAGCAGTTACAAAGGGACAAGGGTCTGGTATGGCTACACCTTC
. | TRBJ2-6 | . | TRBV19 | CASNRQSSSGANVLTF | TGTGCCAGTAATCGACAGTCGAGCTCTGGGGCCAACGTCCTGACTTTC
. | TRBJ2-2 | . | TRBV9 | CASSVVRQAGAGELFF | TGTGCCAGCAGCGTAGTTAGGCAGGCAGGTGCCGGGGAGCTGTTTTTT
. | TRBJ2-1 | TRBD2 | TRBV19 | CASSIISGAPEQFF | TGTGCCAGTAGTATTATTAGCGGGGCCCCAGAGCAGTTCTTC
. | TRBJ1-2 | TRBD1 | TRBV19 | CASSPPGRGHGGYTF | TGTGCCAGTAGTCCTCCCGGCAGGGGGCACGGGGGCTACACCTTC
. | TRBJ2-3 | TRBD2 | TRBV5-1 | CASSLGGGADTQYF | TGCGCCAGCAGCTTGGGGGGAGGGGCAGATACGCAGTATTTT
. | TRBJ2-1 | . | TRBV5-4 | CASRSDSYNEQFF | TGTGCCAGCAGGTCGGACAGCTACAATGAGCAGTTCTTC
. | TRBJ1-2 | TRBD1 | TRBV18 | CASSPLGQGEGYTF | TGTGCCAGCTCACCTCTCGGACAGGGAGAAGGCTACACCTTC
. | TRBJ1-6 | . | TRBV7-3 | CASSTGGASPLHF | TGTGCCAGCAGCACTGGGGGAGCTTCACCCCTCCACTTT
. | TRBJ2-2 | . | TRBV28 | CASAGTSPNTGELFF | TGTGCCAGCGCAGGGACAAGTCCCAACACCGGGGAGCTGTTTTTT
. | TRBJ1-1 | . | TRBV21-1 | CASSKEGNTEAFF | TGTGCCAGCAGCAAAGAGGGGAACACTGAAGCTTTCTTT
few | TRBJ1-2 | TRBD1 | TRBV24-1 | CATSGPGQGASGYTF | TGTGCCACCAGTGGACCGGGACAGGGGGCTTCTGGCTACACCTTC
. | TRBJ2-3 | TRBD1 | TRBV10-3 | CAISEAGTGPDTQYF | TGTGCCATCAGTGAGGCCGGGACAGGGCCAGATACGCAGTATTTT
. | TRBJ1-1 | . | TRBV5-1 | CASSRGGRNTEAFF | TGCGCCAGCAGCCGAGGCGGGAGAAACACTGAAGCTTTCTTT
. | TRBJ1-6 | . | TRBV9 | CASSVVGTDSPLHF | TGTGCCAGCAGCGTAGTGGGAACGGATTCACCCCTCCACTTT
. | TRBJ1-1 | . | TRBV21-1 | CASSSLGNRTGETEAFF | TGTGCCAGCAGCAGTTTGGGAAACCGGACAGGGGAGACTGAAGCTTTCTTT
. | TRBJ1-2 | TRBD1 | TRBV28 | CASRSTGWGGYTF | TGTGCCAGCAGGTCGACAGGGTGGGGCGGCTACACCTTC
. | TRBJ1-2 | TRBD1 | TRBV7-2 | CASRPGQAYGYTF | TGTGCCAGCAGACCGGGACAGGCTTATGGCTACACCTTC
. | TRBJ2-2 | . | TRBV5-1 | CASRGSAGGELFF | TGCGCCAGCAGAGGGTCGGCGGGCGGGGAGCTGTTTTTT
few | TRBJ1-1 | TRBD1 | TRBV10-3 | CAIKGTGDTEAFF | TGTGCCATCAAAGGGACAGGGGATACTGAAGCTTTCTTT
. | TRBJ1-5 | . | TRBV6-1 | CASSEATGASNQPQHF | TGTGCCAGCAGTGAAGCGACAGGAGCTAGCAATCAGCCCCAGCATTTT
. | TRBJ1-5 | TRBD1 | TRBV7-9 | CASSFGAGGQGEPQHF | TGTGCCAGCAGCTTCGGGGCAGGGGGCCAAGGGGAGCCCCAGCATTTT
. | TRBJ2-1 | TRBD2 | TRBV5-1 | CASSTGTRFGNEQFF | TGCGCCAGCAGCACCGGGACTAGGTTTGGCAATGAGCAGTTCTTC